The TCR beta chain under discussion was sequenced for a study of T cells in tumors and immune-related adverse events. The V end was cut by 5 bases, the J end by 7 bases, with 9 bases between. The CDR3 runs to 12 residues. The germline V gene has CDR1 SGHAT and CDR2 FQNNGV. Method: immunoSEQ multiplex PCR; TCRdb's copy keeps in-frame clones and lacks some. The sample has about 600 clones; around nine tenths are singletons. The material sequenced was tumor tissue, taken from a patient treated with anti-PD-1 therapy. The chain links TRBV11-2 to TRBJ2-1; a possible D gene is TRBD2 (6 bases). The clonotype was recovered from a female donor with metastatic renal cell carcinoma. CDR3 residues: CASSRERNEQFF. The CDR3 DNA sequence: TGTGCCAGCAGCCGGGAGCGAAATGAGCAGTTCTTC.